The 4 T cell receptor beta chains presented below share a single source sample, sequenced in a study of blood T cell repertoires in COVID-19. The assay was immunoSEQ multiplex PCR, and TCRdb's table has in-frame clones only and misses some. The sample records 120,000 or so clones, less than 90% being singletons. Sequencing was carried out using peripheral blood. These receptors all stem from a man aged 80 or over with active or convalescent COVID-19.

The rearrangement links TRBV6-5 to TRBJ2-4, with D possibly matching TRBD1 (6 bases). The germline V gene has CDR1 MNHEY and CDR2 SVGAGI. The CDR3 runs to 15 residues. The germline V and J ends were trimmed by 6 bases and 4 bases, with 16 bases remaining between them. CDR3 residues: CASSLSKGGKNIQYF. CDR3 DNA: TGTGCCAGCAGCCTAAGTAAAGGGGGAAAAAACATTCAGTACTTC.

The genes are TRBV7-9 and TRBJ2-5; 8 bases are a match to TRBD2. The CDR3 totals 15 residues. Germline trimming cut 3 bases from V and 3 bases from J; bases unmatched to any gene: 6. The germline V gene encodes CDR1 SEHNR and CDR2 FQNEAQ (reference sequence). In nucleotides, the CDR3 is TGTGCCAGCAGCTTGAGCGGGGGCCTCAAAGAGACCCAGTACTTC. It codes for CASSLSGGLKETQYF.

The rearrangement uses TRBV21-1 and TRBJ2-7; the DNA was not compared with TRBD1, the D call given in the table. TRBV21-1 constitutes a pseudogene. The length of the CDR3 is 16 residues. The DNA for the CDR3 is TGTGCCAGCAGCAAGGGACAGGGGTTGGGAACGTACGAGCAGTACTTC. Its protein product is CASSKGQGLGTYEQYF.

Only one count was recorded for this clone. CDR3 region: CASSQENRGKAGYTF. In nucleotides, the CDR3 is TGCGCCAGCAGCCAAGAAAACAGGGGGAAAGCGGGCTACACCTTC. The chain recombines TRBV4-3 with TRBJ1-2, with 8 bases matching TRBD1. Germline V gives CDR1 LGHNA, CDR2 YSLEER. Trimming cost V 0 bases and J 8 bases; bases outside gene matches: 8. The CDR3 totals 15 residues.